The rows below give T cell receptor beta chains drawn from one sample of a study of T cell repertoires in cytomegalovirus infection. TCRdb analysed the reads with MiXCR anew, one entry per CDR3 protein. The sample has some 800,000 distinct CDR3 sequences, about 29% seen once. Their antigen targets remain unknown. The source was cultured CD8+ T cells from PBMCs, collected from culture after CMV antigen stimulation. These receptors were obtained from a human donor in good health (CMV status not recorded). Some clones in this sample may be carry-over from other donors' samples. Both conserved end residues are part of each CDR3. The D gene is left open where the match is weak. Clone size, where shown, is once, few, many, or a class for clones that have expanded.

TRBJ1-6 | . | many | TRBV7-2 | TGTGCCAGCAGAACGCGAAGCTCCTATAATTCACCCCTCCACTTT | CASRTRSSYNSPLHF
TRBJ1-5 | . | . | TRBV7-9 | TGTGCCAGCAGCTTCGGGATTTATAGCAATCAGCCCCAGCATTTT | CASSFGIYSNQPQHF
TRBJ2-1 | . | . | TRBV7-8 | TGTGCCAGCAGCACCTCCGGGACGGAGGACAATGAGCAGTTCTTC | CASSTSGTEDNEQFF
TRBJ1-2 | . | few | TRBV6-6 | TGTGCCAGCAGCAACCGGGACACGGTCAATGGCTACACCTTC | CASSNRDTVNGYTF
TRBJ1-1 | . | many | TRBV7-2 | TGTGCCAGCAGCTTTTCGGGGTCATTGAACACTGAAGCTTTCTTT | CASSFSGSLNTEAFF
TRBJ2-5 | . | many | TRBV7-9 | TGTGCCAGCAGCTCCAGGGTATGGGAGACCCAGTACTTC | CASSSRVWETQYF
TRBJ1-6 | TRBD1 | few | TRBV7-9 | TGTGCCAGCAGCTCTCCGGTCGTAATCGGGACAGGGGGCTATAATTCACCCCTCCACTTT | CASSSPVVIGTGGYNSPLHF
TRBJ2-3 | . | few | TRBV27 | TGTGCCAGCAGTCGCTCCCCAGATACGCAGTATTTT | CASSRSPDTQYF
TRBJ2-3 | TRBD2 | few | TRBV19 | TGTGCCAGTAGTATGCGACTAGCGGGGGCCCCTAGCACAGATACGCAGTATTTT | CASSMRLAGAPSTDTQYF
TRBJ2-7 | . | few | TRBV7-9 | TGTGCCAGCAGCACTTATACCCACGAGCAGTACTTC | CASSTYTHEQYF
TRBJ1-1 | . | few | TRBV6-5 | TGTGCCAGCATCTCGACCACTGAAGCTTTCTTT | CASISTTEAFF
TRBJ2-3 | TRBD2 | . | TRBV4-3 | TGCGCCAGCAGCCAAGGGAGGTGGTTAGCGGGGGATACGCAGTATTTT | CASSQGRWLAGDTQYF
TRBJ1-2 | . | few | TRBV27 | TGTGCCAGCAGTGACTCGGGCGTAGGGGTTGGCTACACCTTC | CASSDSGVGVGYTF
TRBJ2-7 | . | many | TRBV12-3/TRBV12-4 | TGTGCCAGCAGTTTCGGGCAGGGCGTTCCCTACGAGCAGTACTTC | CASSFGQGVPYEQYF
TRBJ1-2 | . | . | TRBV5-4 | TGTGCCAGCAGCTTGAGCTTTTCGAACTATGGCTACACCTTC | CASSLSFSNYGYTF
TRBJ1-2 | . | few | TRBV7-6 | TGTGCCAGCAGGGACGGTAGGGGACATGGCTACACCTTC | CASRDGRGHGYTF
TRBJ2-2 | . | many | TRBV27 | TGTGCCAGCTTCGTAGCCTACTCCGGGACCGGGGAGCTGTTTTTT | CASFVAYSGTGELFF
TRBJ1-1 | TRBD1 | . | TRBV15 | TGTGCCACCAGCGAGGGGGCAGGTCGATTGGCTGAAGCTTTCTTT | CATSEGAGRLAEAFF
TRBJ2-7 | TRBD1 | few | TRBV6-1 | TGTGCCAGCAGTAGACGGACAGGGGAGTACGAGCAGTACTTC | CASSRRTGEYEQYF
TRBJ2-5 | TRBD1 | few | TRBV25-1 | TGTGCCAGCAGTGAATGGAGGACAGGGGGCTTGGAGACCCAGTACTTC | CASSEWRTGGLETQYF
TRBJ2-1 | . | many | TRBV2 | TGTGCCAGCAGTGACGGCTACAATGAGCAGTTCTTC | CASSDGYNEQFF
TRBJ2-1 | . | . | TRBV6-2/TRBV6-3 | TGTGCCAGCAGTTACTTTCCCTGGGGTGAGCAGTTCTTC | CASSYFPWGEQFF
TRBJ2-2 | . | . | TRBV7-6 | TGTGCCAGCAGGCCTGACTCGGACACTTACACCGGGGAGCTGTTTTTT | CASRPDSDTYTGELFF
TRBJ1-1 | . | . | TRBV3-1 | TGTACCAGCAGCCAAACCAACACTGAAGCTTTCTTT | CTSSQTNTEAFF
TRBJ2-5 | . | . | TRBV7-2 | TGTGCCAGCAGTCCCGATTGGGAGACCCAGTACTTC | CASSPDWETQYF
TRBJ2-5 | . | once | TRBV14 | TGTGCCAGCAGCCAAGATTTCGGGGATGGGAGAACCCAGTACTTC | CASSQDFGDGRTQYF
TRBJ2-3 | . | few | TRBV6-5 | TGTGCCAGCAGTCTAGGGGTACGGTACACAGATACGCAGTATTTT | CASSLGVRYTDTQYF
TRBJ1-1 | . | many | TRBV6-1 | TGTGCCAGCAGTGAGCTCGTGGGGACGGGGAACACTGAAGCTTTCTTT | CASSELVGTGNTEAFF
TRBJ2-2 | TRBD1 | . | TRBV7-9 | TGTGCCAGCAGCCCCCGTGGGGACAGGGTCACCGGGGAGCTGTTTTTT | CASSPRGDRVTGELFF
TRBJ2-1 | . | few | TRBV12-3/TRBV12-4 | TGTGCCAGCAGTTTAGAATGGGCTTCCTCCTACAATGAGCAGTTCTTC | CASSLEWASSYNEQFF
TRBJ1-1 | . | many | TRBV7-2 | TGTGCCAGCAGCTCGAAAGCGAACACTGAAGCTTTCTTT | CASSSKANTEAFF
TRBJ1-5 | TRBD1 | . | TRBV12-3/TRBV12-4 | TGTGCCAGCAGCGTAACAGGGGTTCTCGGCAATCAGCCCCAGCATTTT | CASSVTGVLGNQPQHF
TRBJ1-1 | . | . | TRBV10-1 | TGCGCCAGCAGTGATTTTAAGGGATTGAGCACTGAAGCTTTCTTT | CASSDFKGLSTEAFF
TRBJ2-5 | . | . | TRBV19 | TGTGCCAGTAGTAATGGGGGTGGAGAGACCCAGTACTTC | CASSNGGGETQYF
TRBJ2-1 | . | . | TRBV6-2/TRBV6-3 | TGTGCCAGCAGTGAGACCAGTAGCTCCTACAATGAGCAGTTCTTC | CASSETSSSYNEQFF
TRBJ2-4 | . | many | TRBV7-8 | TGTGCCAGCAGCTTAGAGACTCAGGGACAAGTCGCCAAAAACATTCAGTACTTC | CASSLETQGQVAKNIQYF
TRBJ1-2 | . | . | TRBV6-5 | TGTGCCAGCAGCCACGACAATCAATATGGCTACACCTTC | CASSHDNQYGYTF
TRBJ2-5 | . | . | TRBV19 | TGTGCCAGTAGCTTACACCTCACCCGAGAGACCCAGTACTTC | CASSLHLTRETQYF
TRBJ1-1 | . | few | TRBV27 | TGTGCCAGCAGTTTATTTCCCGGAGGGAACACTGAAGCTTTCTTT | CASSLFPGGNTEAFF
TRBJ1-1 | . | many | TRBV12-3/TRBV12-4 | TGTGCCAGCAGTTTAAAGGGGGGCCCGACTGAAGCTTTCTTT | CASSLKGGPTEAFF
TRBJ2-5 | . | . | TRBV20-1 | TGCAGTGCTAGAGATGAAGCGGGCCCGTTCCAAGAGACCCAGTACTTC | CSARDEAGPFQETQYF
TRBJ2-7 | . | . | TRBV11-2 | TGTGCCAGCAGCTTAGATCTTTGGAGGACGGCGTCCTACGAGCAGTACTTC | CASSLDLWRTASYEQYF
TRBJ2-3 | . | many | TRBV12-3/TRBV12-4 | TGTGCCAGCAGTGGGGCCTTAGCGGTCCCGGGAGATACGCAGTATTTT | CASSGALAVPGDTQYF
TRBJ1-2 | . | . | TRBV7-3 | TGTGCCAGCAGCTTGCAGGCCGGGGATGGCTACACCTTC | CASSLQAGDGYTF
TRBJ2-7 | TRBD1 | few | TRBV6-5 | TGTGCCAGCAGTTACTCCGGGACAGGGCTCTACGAGCAGTACTTC | CASSYSGTGLYEQYF
TRBJ1-4 | . | few | TRBV4-1 | TGCGCCAGCAGCGAAGACAGAACAACTAATGAAAAACTGTTTTTT | CASSEDRTTNEKLFF
TRBJ2-2 | . | few | TRBV7-9 | TGTGCCCCTGGAGCCGCCGGGGAGCTGTTTTTT | CAPGAAGELFF
TRBJ2-2 | . | . | TRBV4-1 | TGTGCCAGCAGCCAAGTATTGTCGAACACCGGGGAGCTGTTTTTT | CASSQVLSNTGELFF
TRBJ2-2 | . | few | TRBV15 | TGTGCCACCAGCCCTTGGATAACGAACACCGGGGAGCTGTTTTTT | CATSPWITNTGELFF
TRBJ1-2 | . | . | TRBV7-9 | TGTGCCAGCAGCCCGGGCCTCACCTATGGCTACACCTTC | CASSPGLTYGYTF
TRBJ2-5 | . | few | TRBV5-1 | TGCGCCAGCAGCTTGGGGACTAAGGAGAGTAGACAAGAGACCCAGTACTTC | CASSLGTKESRQETQYF
TRBJ2-2 | TRBD1 | many | TRBV6-2/TRBV6-3 | TGTGCCAGCAGTGACCTCAGAAGAGGGGGCAGGGAGCTGTTTTTT | CASSDLRRGGRELFF
TRBJ2-5 | . | few | TRBV6-5 | TGTGCCAGCAGTTTGGGCGGGCTGATGCGGGAGACCCAGTACTTC | CASSLGGLMRETQYF
TRBJ2-1 | . | few | TRBV7-9 | TGTGCCAGCAGCCCTCCTCCCGGTACTGAGCAGTTCTTC | CASSPPPGTEQFF
TRBJ2-2 | . | . | TRBV9 | TGTGCCAGCAGCGTCTACCGGGGGGCCGACACCGGGGAGCTGTTTTTT | CASSVYRGADTGELFF
TRBJ2-5 | TRBD2 | . | TRBV7-9 | TGTGCCAGCCTTCCAATCGGGCTAGCGGCCATTGGGACCCAGTACTTC | CASLPIGLAAIGTQYF